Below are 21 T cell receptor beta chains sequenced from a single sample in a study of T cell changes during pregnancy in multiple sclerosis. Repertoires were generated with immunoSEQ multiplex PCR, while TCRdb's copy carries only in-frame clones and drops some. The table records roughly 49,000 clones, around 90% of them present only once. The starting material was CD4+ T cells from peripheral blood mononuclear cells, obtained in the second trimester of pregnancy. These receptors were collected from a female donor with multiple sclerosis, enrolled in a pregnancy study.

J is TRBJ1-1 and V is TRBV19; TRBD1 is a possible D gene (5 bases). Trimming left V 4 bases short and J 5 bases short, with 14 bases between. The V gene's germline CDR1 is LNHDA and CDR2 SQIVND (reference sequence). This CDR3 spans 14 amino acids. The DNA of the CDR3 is TGTGCCAGTAGTAGGGACGGCCGGGGGACTGAAGCTTTCTTT. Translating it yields CASSRDGRGTEAFF. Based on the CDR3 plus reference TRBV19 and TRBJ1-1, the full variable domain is DGGITQSPKYLFRKEGQNVTLSCEQNLNHDAMYWYRQDPGQGLRLIYYSQIVNDFQKGDIAEGYSVSREKKESFPLTVTSAQKNPTAFYLCASSRDGRGTEAFFGQGTRLTVV.

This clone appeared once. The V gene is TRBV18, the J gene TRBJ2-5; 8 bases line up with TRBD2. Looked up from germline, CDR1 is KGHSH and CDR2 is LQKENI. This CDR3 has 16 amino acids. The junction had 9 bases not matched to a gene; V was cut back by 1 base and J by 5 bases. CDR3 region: CASSPLFRGGMETQYF. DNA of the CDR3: TGTGCCAGCTCACCACTCTTCCGCGGGGGGATGGAGACCCAGTACTTC.

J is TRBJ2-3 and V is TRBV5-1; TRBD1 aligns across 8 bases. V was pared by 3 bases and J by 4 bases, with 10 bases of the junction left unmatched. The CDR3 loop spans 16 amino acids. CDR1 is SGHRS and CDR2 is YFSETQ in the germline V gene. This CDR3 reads CASSSYRGELADTQYF. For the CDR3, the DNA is TGCGCCAGCAGCTCCTACAGGGGGGAGTTGGCAGATACGCAGTATTTT.

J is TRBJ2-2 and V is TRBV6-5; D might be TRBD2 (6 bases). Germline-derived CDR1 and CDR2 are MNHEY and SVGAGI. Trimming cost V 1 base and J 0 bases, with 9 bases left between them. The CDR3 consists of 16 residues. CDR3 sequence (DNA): TGTGCCAGCAGTTACTTTAGCGGATCGAACACCGGGGAGCTGTTTTTT. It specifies CASSYFSGSNTGELFF.

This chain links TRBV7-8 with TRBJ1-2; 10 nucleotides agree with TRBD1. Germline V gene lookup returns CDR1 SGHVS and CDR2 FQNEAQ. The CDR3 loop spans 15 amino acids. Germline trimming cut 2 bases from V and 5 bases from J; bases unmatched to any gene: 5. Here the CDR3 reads CASSLMGQGIYGYTF. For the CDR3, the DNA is TGTGCCAGCAGCTTAATGGGACAGGGGATATATGGCTACACCTTC. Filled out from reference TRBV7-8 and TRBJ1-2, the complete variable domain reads GAGVSQSPRYKVAKRGQDVALRCDPISGHVSLFWYQQALGQGPEFLTYFQNEAQLDKSGLPSDRFFAERPEGSVSTLKIQRTQQEDSAVYLCASSLMGQGIYGYTFGSGTRLTVV.

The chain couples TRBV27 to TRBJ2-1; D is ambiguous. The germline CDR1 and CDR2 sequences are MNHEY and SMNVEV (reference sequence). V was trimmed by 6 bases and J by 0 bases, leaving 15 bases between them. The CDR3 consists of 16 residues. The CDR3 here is CASSLIRSSSYNEQFF. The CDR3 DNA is TGTGCCAGCAGCCTAATCAGGTCGAGCTCCTACAATGAGCAGTTCTTC.

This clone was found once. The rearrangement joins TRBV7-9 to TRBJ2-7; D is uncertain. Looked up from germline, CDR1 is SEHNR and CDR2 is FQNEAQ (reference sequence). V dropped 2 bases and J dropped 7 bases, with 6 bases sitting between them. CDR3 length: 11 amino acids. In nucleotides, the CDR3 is TGTGCCAGCAGCTTAAAAGCTGAGCAGTACTTC. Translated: CASSLKAEQYF. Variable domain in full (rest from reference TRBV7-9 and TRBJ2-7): DTGVSQNPRHKITKRGQNVTFRCDPISEHNRLYWYRQTLGQGPEFLTYFQNEAQLEKSRLLSDRFSAERPKGSFSTLEIQRTEQGDSAMYLCASSLKAEQYFGPGTRLTVT.

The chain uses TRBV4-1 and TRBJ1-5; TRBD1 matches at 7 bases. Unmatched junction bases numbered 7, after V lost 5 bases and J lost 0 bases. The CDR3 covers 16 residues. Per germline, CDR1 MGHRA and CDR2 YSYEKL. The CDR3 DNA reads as TGCGCCAGCAGCTTACAACAGGGGTATAGCAATCAGCCCCAGCATTTT. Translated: CASSLQQGYSNQPQHF.

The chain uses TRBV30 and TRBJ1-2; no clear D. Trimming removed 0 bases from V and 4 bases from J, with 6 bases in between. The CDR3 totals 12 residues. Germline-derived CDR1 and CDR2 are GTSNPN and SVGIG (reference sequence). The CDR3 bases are TGTGCCTGGAGTGTACAGCTCTATGGCTACACCTTC. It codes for CAWSVQLYGYTF.

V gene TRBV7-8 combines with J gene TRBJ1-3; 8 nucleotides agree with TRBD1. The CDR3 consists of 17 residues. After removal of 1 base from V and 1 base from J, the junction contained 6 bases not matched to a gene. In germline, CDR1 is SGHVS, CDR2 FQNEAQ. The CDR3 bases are TGTGCCAGCAGCTTAGGGGCAGGGGGCTATTCTGGAAACACCATATATTTT. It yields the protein CASSLGAGGYSGNTIYF.

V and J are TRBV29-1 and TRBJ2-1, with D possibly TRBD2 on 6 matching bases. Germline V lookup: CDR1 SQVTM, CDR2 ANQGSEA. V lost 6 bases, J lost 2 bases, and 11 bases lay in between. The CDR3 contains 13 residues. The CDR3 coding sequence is TGCAGCGTAGGGGACTTTACCTACAATGAGCAGTTCTTC. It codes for CSVGDFTYNEQFF.

For the CDR3, the DNA is TGTGCCAGCAGCTGGGACAGCAACACTGAAGCTTTCTTT. Translated, it gives CASSWDSNTEAFF. This chain connects TRBV7-8 to TRBJ1-1, with TRBD1 identical over 7 bases. Germline V lookup: CDR1 SGHVS, CDR2 FQNEAQ. The ends lost 4 bases at V and 2 bases at J; junction bases unmatched: 1. The CDR3 totals 13 residues.

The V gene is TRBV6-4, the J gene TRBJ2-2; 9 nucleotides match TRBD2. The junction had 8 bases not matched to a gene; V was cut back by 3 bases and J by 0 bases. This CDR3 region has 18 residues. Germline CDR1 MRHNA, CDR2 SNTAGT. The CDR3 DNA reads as TGTGCCAGCAGTGAGGTCGCTAGCGGGGCGTCGAACACCGGGGAGCTGTTTTTT. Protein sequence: CASSEVASGASNTGELFF.

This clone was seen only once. This CDR3 is CASSRGLTPMGNNNEQFF. Written as DNA, the CDR3 is TGCGCCAGCAGTAGGGGCCTTACTCCCATGGGCAACAACAATGAGCAGTTCTTC. The J gene is TRBJ2-1, the V gene TRBV5-1, with D possibly TRBD1 on 5 matching bases. The CDR3 covers 18 residues. The germline V gene has CDR1 SGHRS and CDR2 YFSETQ. Trimming took off 5 bases at V and 5 bases at J, with 26 bases between the two ends.

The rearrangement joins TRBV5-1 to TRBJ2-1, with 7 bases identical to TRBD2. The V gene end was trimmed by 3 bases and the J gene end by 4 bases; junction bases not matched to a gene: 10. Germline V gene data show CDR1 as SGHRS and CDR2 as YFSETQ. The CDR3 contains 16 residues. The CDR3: CASSWERGGIYNEQFF. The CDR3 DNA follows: TGCGCCAGCAGCTGGGAGCGGGGAGGTATTTACAATGAGCAGTTCTTC.

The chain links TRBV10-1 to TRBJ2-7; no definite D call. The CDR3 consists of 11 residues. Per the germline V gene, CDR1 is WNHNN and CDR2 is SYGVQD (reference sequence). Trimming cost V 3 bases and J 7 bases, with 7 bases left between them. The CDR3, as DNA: TGCGCCAGCAGTGACAACCTAGAGCAGTACTTC. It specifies CASSDNLEQYF.

The CDR3, as DNA: TGTGCCGCGTCGACAGGGTTGGACGGGGAGCTGTTTTTT. Translated, it gives CAASTGLDGELFF. The rearrangement links TRBV10-3 to TRBJ2-2, with TRBD1 matching over 7 bases. The V and J ends lost 11 bases and 7 bases, in that order; junction bases with no gene match: 10. CDR1 ENHRY and CDR2 SYGVKD come from the germline V gene. The CDR3 has 13 residues.

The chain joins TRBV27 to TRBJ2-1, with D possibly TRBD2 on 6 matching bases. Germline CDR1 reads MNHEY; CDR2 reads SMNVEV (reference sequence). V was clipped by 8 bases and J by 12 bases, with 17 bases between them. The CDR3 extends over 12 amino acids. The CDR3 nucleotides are TGTGCCAGCCTCCGGGGGAGTCGGACGCAGTTCTTC. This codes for CASLRGSRTQFF.

CDR3 DNA sequence: TGTGCCAGCAGTGAATGGGGGGTTGGAACTGAAGCTTTCTTT. Amino acid sequence: CASSEWGVGTEAFF. This chain links TRBV25-1 with TRBJ1-1; D perhaps matches TRBD1 (5 bases). V was trimmed by 1 base and J by 5 bases, leaving 11 bases between them. Germline V gene lookup returns CDR1 MGHDK and CDR2 SYGVNS. The CDR3 consists of 14 residues.

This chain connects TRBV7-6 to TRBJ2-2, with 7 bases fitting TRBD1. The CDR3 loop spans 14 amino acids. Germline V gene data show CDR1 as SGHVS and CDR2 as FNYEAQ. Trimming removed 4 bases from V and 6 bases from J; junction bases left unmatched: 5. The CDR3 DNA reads TGTGCCAGCAGCTCATCGACAGGGTCCGGGGAGCTGTTTTTT. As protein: CASSSSTGSGELFF.

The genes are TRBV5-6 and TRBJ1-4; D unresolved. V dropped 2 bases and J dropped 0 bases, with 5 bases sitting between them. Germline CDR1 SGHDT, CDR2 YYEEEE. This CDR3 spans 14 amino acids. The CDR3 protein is CASSFGTTNEKLFF. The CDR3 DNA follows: TGTGCCAGCAGCTTCGGGACAACTAATGAAAAACTGTTTTTT. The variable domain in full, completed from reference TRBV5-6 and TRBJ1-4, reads DAGVTQSPTHLIKTRGQQVTLRCSPKSGHDTVSWYQQALGQGPQFIFQYYEEEERQRGNFPDRFSGHQFPNYSSELNVNALLLGDSALYLCASSFGTTNEKLFFGSGTQLSVL.